Here is one T cell receptor beta chain with its context. Looked up from germline, CDR1 is SGHRS and CDR2 is YFSETQ. V shed 0 bases and J shed 0 bases, with 16 bases lying between them. This CDR3 is 18 amino acids long. The data were produced by immunoSEQ multiplex PCR, yet TCRdb's version contains in-frame clones alone and is incomplete. Of about 31,000 clones listed, 75% to 95% were seen once; the top ten hold approximately 4.3%. The data originate from a study of OX40 agonist ivuxolimab in advanced cancers. Study as a whole: The patients received agonistic anti-OX40 (CD134) antibody ivuxolimab.

The sample consisted of CD4+ or CD8+ T cells sorted from blood, taken in a trial of the OX40 agonist ivuxolimab. This receptor was taken from an adult with an advanced solid tumor such as melanoma, head and neck, liver or kidney cancer. The chain carries TRBV5-1 and TRBJ1-5, with D tentatively TRBD1 (6 bases). The DNA for the CDR3 is TGCGCCAGCAGCTTGGAAGAACAGGGAAGTGATAGCAATCAGCCCCAGCATTTT. It codes for CASSLEEQGSDSNQPQHF.